Shown below are 32 T cell receptor beta chains from a single sample sequenced in a study of T-cell reconstitution after alpha-beta-depleted transplantation in children. The authors prepared the TCRbeta library with unique molecular identifiers. TCRdb reprocessed the PCR reads via MiXCR and lists one record per CDR3 protein. Of 200,000 to 300,000 distinct CDR3 sequences in the sample, 12% were seen once. Here the sequenced sample was PBMCs from the stem cell graft donor, taken from the stem cell graft. The receptors shown here come from a human donor who donated a stem cell graft to a child with acute lymphoblastic leukemia.

At least ten counts were recorded for this clonotype. This chain joins TRBV29-1 and TRBJ2-1, with 7 bases aligning to TRBD2. The germline V gene has CDR1 SQVTM and CDR2 ANQGSEA. V lost 6 bases to trimming and J lost 7 bases; unmatched junction nucleotides: 12. The length of the CDR3 is 14 residues. Written as DNA, the CDR3 is TGCAGCGTCCCAAGCGGGGAGACTGGTAATGAGCAGTTCTTC. Amino acid sequence: CSVPSGETGNEQFF.

This clonotype was counted many times. The rearrangement links TRBV7-9 to TRBJ1-1, with a possible D match to TRBD1 (6 bases). The CDR3 length is 12 residues. CDR1 is SEHNR, CDR2 FQNEAQ, per germline (reference sequence). V was cut by 6 bases and J by 8 bases, with 13 bases left in between. This CDR3 reads CASSYNQGEAFF. The DNA of the CDR3 is TGTGCCAGCAGTTACAATCAGGGGGAAGCTTTCTTT.

The V and J genes are TRBV7-2 and TRBJ1-2; the match to TRBD1 covers 10 bases. CDR3 size: 14 residues. Trimming cost V 1 base and J 6 bases; bases outside gene matches: 2. Germline CDR1 and CDR2: SGHTA and FQGNSA. As DNA, the CDR3 is TGTGCCAGCAGCTTAGGGGGACAGGGGAATGGCTACACCTTC. Protein product: CASSLGGQGNGYTF.

The chain recombines TRBV2 with TRBJ2-7, with D possibly TRBD1 on 5 matching bases. The germline V gene has CDR1 SNHLY and CDR2 FYNNEI. V lost 6 bases to trimming and J lost 3 bases, with 9 bases between them. There are 12 residues in the CDR3. The CDR3 loop is CASRGRVYEQYF. The CDR3 nucleotides read TGTGCCAGCAGGGGCAGGGTCTACGAGCAGTACTTC.

This clonotype was recorded at least ten times. V and J are TRBV19 and TRBJ2-5; D unresolved. The CDR3 has 15 residues. The germline V gene has CDR1 LNHDA and CDR2 SQIVND (reference sequence). Trimming shortened V by 3 bases and J by 1 base, and 12 bases separated the two germline ends. This chain's CDR3 is CASSIFFGPQETQYF. The DNA of the CDR3 is TGTGCCAGTAGTATCTTTTTTGGACCCCAAGAGACCCAGTACTTC.

This clonotype was found many times. The V gene is TRBV5-6, the J gene TRBJ2-3, with 11 bases fitting TRBD2. V shed 1 base, J shed 5 bases, and the junction held 3 bases outside the gene matches. CDR1 SGHDT and CDR2 YYEEEE come from the germline V gene. The CDR3 is made up of 15 amino acids. DNA of the CDR3: TGTGCCAGCAGCTTGACTAGCGGGGGCGAAGATACGCAGTATTTT. The encoded protein is CASSLTSGGEDTQYF. Full variable domain (remainder filled in from reference TRBV5-6 and TRBJ2-3): DAGVTQSPTHLIKTRGQQVTLRCSPKSGHDTVSWYQQALGQGPQFIFQYYEEEERQRGNFPDRFSGHQFPNYSSELNVNALLLGDSALYLCASSLTSGGEDTQYFGPGTRLTVL.

This clonotype was counted between two and nine times. CDR3 sequence reads: CASSLNPPQTDTQYF. In DNA, the CDR3 is TGTGCCAGCAGCTTAAATCCCCCTCAGACAGATACGCAGTATTTT. The V call is TRBV7-9, the J call TRBJ2-3, with D unclear. Trimming shortened V by 2 bases and J by 3 bases, and 12 bases separated the two germline ends. Germline-derived CDR1 and CDR2 are SEHNR and FQNEAQ (reference sequence). CDR3 length: 15 residues. Variable domain in full (rest from reference TRBV7-9 and TRBJ2-3): DTGVSQNPRHKITKRGQNVTFRCDPISEHNRLYWYRQTLGQGPEFLTYFQNEAQLEKSRLLSDRFSAERPKGSFSTLEIQRTEQGDSAMYLCASSLNPPQTDTQYFGPGTRLTVL.

This clonotype came up many times. The V call is TRBV9, the J call TRBJ2-6; D uncertain. Germline assignment: CDR1 SGDLS and CDR2 YYNGEE. V shed 2 bases and J shed 0 bases, with 18 bases lying between them. The CDR3 runs 19 residues. CDR3 amino acids: CASSVERRNPTSGANVLTF. In nucleotides, the CDR3 is TGTGCCAGCAGCGTTGAGAGACGGAACCCCACCTCTGGGGCCAACGTCCTGACTTTC.

The table lists this clonotype with many counts. This chain links TRBV20-1 with TRBJ2-5, with D maybe TRBD2 (6 bases). This CDR3 is 13 amino acids long. Germline V gene sequence: CDR1 DFQATT, CDR2 SNEGSKA (reference sequence). Trimming removed 1 base at V and 1 base at J, with 7 bases between. The CDR3 region is CSARVSGQETQYF. CDR3 coding DNA: TGCAGTGCTAGAGTTAGCGGCCAAGAGACCCAGTACTTC.

In this sample, this clonotype turned up many times. This chain connects TRBV29-1 to TRBJ2-3; D unresolved. V was clipped by 2 bases and J by 0 bases, with 6 bases between them. Germline loops: CDR1 SQVTM, CDR2 ANQGSEA. CDR3 size: 13 residues. The CDR3 reads CSVEQTSTDTQYF. The CDR3, as DNA: TGCAGCGTTGAACAGACGAGCACAGATACGCAGTATTTT.

Many counts were recorded for this clonotype. This chain joins TRBV4-3 and TRBJ2-1; D not certain. V lost 4 bases and J 8 bases, leaving 15 bases between the germline ends. The CDR3 length is 14 residues. Germline V gene data show CDR1 as LGHNA and CDR2 as YSLEER. Here the CDR3 reads CASSLGRGQDEQFF. CDR3 sequence (DNA): TGCGCCAGCAGCCTTGGCCGAGGTCAGGATGAGCAGTTCTTC.

This clonotype was seen ten or more times. This chain joins TRBV27 and TRBJ2-1, with 8 nucleotides matching TRBD2. V trimming: 3 bases; J trimming: 9 bases; junction bases outside the gene matches: 13. CDR1 and CDR2 (germline): MNHEY, SMNVEV (reference sequence). CDR3 size: 16 residues. CDR3 loop: CASSFPLSGRLGEQFF. Here the CDR3 DNA reads TGTGCCAGCAGTTTCCCCCTAAGCGGGAGACTCGGTGAGCAGTTCTTC.

With regard to this clonotype: This may arise from a read error, as a much more abundant clone is one base away. The chain recombines TRBV15 with TRBJ2-5; 8 bases map to TRBD2. The length of the CDR3 is 17 residues. From germline, CDR1 is LNHNV and CDR2 YYDKDF (reference sequence). CDR3 protein: CATSRGSREVNQATQYF. For the CDR3, the DNA is TGTGCCACCAGCAGAGGATCGCGGGAGGTTAACCAAGCGACCCAGTACTTC.

This clonotype was counted at least ten times. This sequence joins TRBV18 and TRBJ1-1; a possible D gene is TRBD1 (5 bases). V lost 4 bases and J lost 1, with 13 bases in between. This CDR3 has 15 amino acids. Per germline, CDR1 KGHSH and CDR2 LQKENI. The CDR3 reads CASSQSGFGNTEAFF. Written as DNA, the CDR3 is TGTGCCAGCTCACAATCAGGGTTTGGGAACACTGAAGCTTTCTTT.

The sample holds a few counts of this clonotype. This chain joins TRBV19 and TRBJ2-7, with 8 bases matching TRBD2. The CDR3 totals 14 residues. The V gene's germline CDR1 is LNHDA and CDR2 SQIVND (reference sequence). The junction had 10 bases not matched to a gene; V was cut back by 6 bases and J by 6 bases. The CDR3 DNA reads TGTGCCAGTAGCACGCGGGGGGATGGTAGCGAGCAGTACTTC. This translates into CASSTRGDGSEQYF.

This clonotype was seen at least ten times. This chain joins TRBV27 and TRBJ2-4; D uncertain. Germline lookup yields CDR1 MNHEY and CDR2 SMNVEV (reference sequence). Trimming removed 8 bases from V and 1 base from J, with 12 bases in between. This CDR3 is 14 amino acids long. The chain's CDR3 is CASGDSSAKNIQYF. CDR3 nucleotides: TGTGCCAGCGGGGATTCCTCTGCCAAAAACATTCAGTACTTC.

In this sample, this clonotype turned up many times. The rearrangement uses TRBV5-6 and TRBJ2-7, with 7 bases matching TRBD2. Trimming removed 0 bases from V and 5 bases from J; junction bases left unmatched: 5. This CDR3 comprises 14 residues. CDR1 is SGHDT, CDR2 YYEEEE, per germline. The CDR3 loop is CASSLGTAGDEQYF. The CDR3 bases are TGTGCCAGCAGCTTGGGGACTGCGGGAGACGAGCAGTACTTC.

The J gene is TRBJ2-7, the V gene TRBV4-3; no firm D call. Germline CDR1 reads LGHNA; CDR2 reads YSLEER. Trimming shortened V by 0 bases and J by 5 bases, and 8 bases separated the two germline ends. The CDR3 has 13 amino acids. The CDR3 here is CASSQEPSHEQYF. As DNA, the CDR3 is TGCGCCAGCAGCCAAGAGCCTTCCCACGAGCAGTACTTC.

This clonotype has at least ten counts. The chain joins TRBV12-3 or TRBV12-4 to TRBJ2-2; D remains unclear. The CDR3 covers 12 residues. Trimming left V 4 bases short and J 3 bases short, with 3 bases between. The CDR3: CASSWDTGELFF. CDR3 coding DNA: TGTGCCAGCAGTTGGGACACCGGGGAGCTGTTTTTT.

This clonotype was counted at least ten times. CDR3 loop: CSAASPNPNEKLFF. CDR3 in DNA: TGCAGTGCTGCGTCACCTAACCCAAATGAAAAACTGTTTTTT. The chain employs TRBV20-1 and TRBJ1-4; D call uncertain. The CDR3 loop spans 14 amino acids. CDR1 is DFQATT, CDR2 SNEGSKA, per germline (reference sequence). V shed 5 bases and J shed 5 bases, with 15 bases lying between them.

This clonotype was observed a handful of times. This chain uses TRBV7-9 with TRBJ2-5; D possibly matches TRBD1 or TRBD2 (6 bases each). Germline lookup yields CDR1 SEHNR and CDR2 FQNEAQ (reference sequence). The length of the CDR3 is 14 residues. Deletions cut 5 bases from V and 4 bases from J, with 14 bases between. The CDR3 sequence: CASSRSGGGETQYF. In DNA, the CDR3 is TGTGCCAGCAGCCGTAGTGGAGGGGGAGAGACCCAGTACTTC.

This clonotype was found a few times. The chain employs TRBV5-1 and TRBJ1-2; the D gene is possibly TRBD1 (6 bases). V was clipped by 5 bases and J by 6 bases, with 8 bases between them. In germline, CDR1 is SGHRS, CDR2 YFSETQ. The CDR3 runs 11 residues. The CDR3 here is CASRDSHGYTF. CDR3 nucleotide sequence: TGCGCCAGCAGGGACAGCCATGGCTACACCTTC. The full variable domain, rest sourced from reference TRBV5-1 and TRBJ1-2, is KAGVTQTPRYLIKTRGQQVTLSCSPISGHRSVSWYQQTPGQGLQFLFEYFSETQRNKGNFPGRFSGRQFSNSRSEMNVSTLELGDSALYLCASRDSHGYTFGSGTRLTVV.

There are many counts of this clonotype. DNA of the CDR3: TGTGCCAGCACCATACTAGCGGGGGGTGGTGAGACCCAGTACTTC. Translation: CASTILAGGGETQYF. The chain uses TRBV28 and TRBJ2-5, with 12 bases aligning to TRBD2. The V gene's germline CDR1 is MDHEN and CDR2 SYDVKM. This CDR3 region has 15 residues. After removal of 7 bases from V and 5 bases from J, the junction contained 8 bases not matched to a gene.

This clonotype was seen at least ten times. The chain uses TRBV29-1 and TRBJ2-3; D remains ambiguous. Germline lookup yields CDR1 SQVTM and CDR2 ANQGSEA. Deletions cut 2 bases from V and 4 bases from J, with 16 bases between. The CDR3 consists of 15 residues. In nucleotides, the CDR3 is TGCAGCGTTGAAATGGTAAACGGCCCCCCAGATACGCAGTATTTT. Translating it yields CSVEMVNGPPDTQYF.

Ten or more counts support this clonotype. This sequence joins TRBV29-1 and TRBJ2-7, with 11 bases that match TRBD2. CDR3 length equals 16 residues. V was clipped by 7 bases and J by 3 bases; unmatched bases: 14. CDR1 is SQVTM, CDR2 ANQGSEA, per germline. CDR3 region: CSGPGLAVEQGYEQYF. Here the CDR3 DNA reads TGCAGCGGACCGGGACTAGCGGTCGAACAGGGCTACGAGCAGTACTTC.

This clonotype was seen many times. The rearrangement joins TRBV28 to TRBJ2-1, with 14 bases aligning to TRBD2. Germline V gives CDR1 MDHEN, CDR2 SYDVKM. The V and J ends lost 5 bases and 2 bases, in that order; junction bases with no gene match: 8. The CDR3 is made up of 18 amino acids. The CDR3 reads CASSGGLAGANPYNEQFF. As DNA, the CDR3 is TGTGCCAGCAGTGGGGGACTAGCGGGAGCTAACCCCTACAATGAGCAGTTCTTC.

This clonotype was recorded at least ten times. The V call is TRBV6-1, the J call TRBJ1-6; D is unclear. CDR1 is MNHNS and CDR2 is SASEGT in the germline V gene. The germline V and J ends were trimmed by 2 bases and 7 bases, with 15 bases remaining between them. The CDR3 spans 16 residues. CDR3 DNA sequence: TGTGCCAGCAGTGAAAGCGGCTGGTCGGCGAATTCACCCCTCCACTTT. Its protein product is CASSESGWSANSPLHF.

This clonotype was recorded many times. V usage is TRBV29-1 and J usage is TRBJ2-3; 14 bases agree with TRBD2. Germline values: CDR1 SQVTM, CDR2 ANQGSEA. The V segment lost 6 bases and the J segment 5 bases; nucleotides outside the gene matches: 4. The CDR3 is 14 residues long. The CDR3 DNA reads TGCAGCGTCGGAGGGACTAGCGGGGGAGATACGCAGTATTTT. This translates into CSVGGTSGGDTQYF.

The table lists this clonotype with many counts. This sequence joins TRBV4-3 and TRBJ2-7, with 7 bases lining up with TRBD1. V was clipped by 3 bases and J by 6 bases; unmatched bases: 11. Germline V gene lookup returns CDR1 LGHNA and CDR2 YSLEER. The CDR3 has 15 amino acids. In nucleotides, the CDR3 is TGCGCCAGCAGCCAGTCATGGGACAGTCCGATCGAGCAGTACTTC. Encoded protein: CASSQSWDSPIEQYF.

This clonotype has at least ten counts. This rearrangement joins TRBV12-3 or TRBV12-4 to TRBJ2-3; D might be TRBD2 (6 bases). V was pared by 3 bases and J by 4 bases, with 11 bases between. This CDR3 comprises 14 residues. CDR3 sequence reads: CASSFPGRPDTQYF. The CDR3 DNA is TGTGCCAGCAGTTTCCCGGGGAGGCCAGATACGCAGTATTTT.

This clonotype was observed many times. The chain links TRBV28 to TRBJ2-5; 7 bases fit TRBD1. The CDR3 has 16 amino acids. The ends lost 5 bases at V and 3 bases at J; junction bases unmatched: 12. Per germline, CDR1 MDHEN and CDR2 SYDVKM. CDR3 region: CASSPTRGQRKETQYF. CDR3 sequence (DNA): TGTGCCAGCAGTCCTACTCGGGGACAGAGAAAAGAGACCCAGTACTTC.

In this sample, this clonotype turned up many times. The chain employs TRBV10-3 and TRBJ2-7; 9 bases line up with TRBD1. V was pared by 9 bases and J by 1 base, with 4 bases of the junction left unmatched. The CDR3 is 13 residues long. From germline, CDR1 is ENHRY and CDR2 SYGVKD. The CDR3 DNA is TGTGCCATTCGGACAGGGGAATCCTACGAGCAGTACTTC. Translation: CAIRTGESYEQYF.